Sequencing of this TCR beta chain was carried out in a study of blood T cells in healthy people across ages. This clonotype was counted between two and nine times. Staff drew around 10 milliliters of peripheral blood from each donor. A sample-barcoded 5' primer and a J-beta primer mix were used in a second PCR of roughly 7 to 11 cycles. In TCRdb, the 5' RACE reads were re-called with MiXCR into one record per CDR3 protein. The table includes over 450,000 distinct CDR3 sequences, under 30% detected once. This CDR3 contains 14 residues. The germline V and J ends were trimmed by 6 bases and 1 base, with 13 bases remaining between them. CDR1 SGHDT and CDR2 YYEEEE come from the germline V gene. The same specimen was also included in a second study, on T cells of mothers and their children. Per that paper: cDNA was synthesized from all extracted RNA at about 1.4 ug per reaction.

The clonotype comes from a boy younger than 18 in good health. What was sequenced was blood. The chain couples TRBV5-6 to TRBJ1-1; D is ambiguous. CDR3 residues: CASNRRATNTEAFF. The CDR3 DNA follows: TGTGCCAGCAACCGGAGAGCAACGAACACTGAAGCTTTCTTT.